This T cell receptor (beta chain) was documented in a study of cytomegalovirus exposure and HLA in healthy donors. With 60 Vbeta and 13 Jbeta primers, the PCR was carried out. The repertoire was sequenced with immunoSEQ multiplex PCR; TCRdb's copy has only in-frame clones and lacks some. Seen here are 100,000 to 150,000 clones, 77% observed once, and the top ten hold approximately 6.3%. Germline CDR1 reads SGHTA; CDR2 reads FQGNSA. V was clipped by 1 base and J by 0 bases, with 9 bases between them. The CDR3 contains 16 residues. Sample: PBMCs. V and J are TRBV7-2 and TRBJ2-2; the D gene is possibly TRBD2 (7 bases). The TCR originated in a man aged 18 to 30 in good health and CMV-seropositive. The CDR3 bases are TGTGCCAGCAGCTTAGAGGGGGGGGCGAACACCGGGGAGCTGTTTTTT. It specifies CASSLEGGANTGELFF.